This TCR beta chain was sequenced in a study of blood T cell repertoires in COVID-19. Study details: Collection of acute and convalescent COVID-19 samples took place in the United States, Italy and Spain. PBMCs, B-cell-depleted T cells, or T cells were the source of the cDNA or gDNA that made up the material.

Original processing methods: For nucleated cells, counts were estimated from reference gene primer amplification. This table comes from immunoSEQ multiplex PCR, and its TCRdb copy is limited to in-frame clones, with some not included. The V and J calls and clone size come from that table; D and trimming were worked out from the DNA. The sample holds 45,000 to 65,000 clones, 70% to 90% seen once. The germline V gene has CDR1 MDHEN and CDR2 SYDVKM. The length of the CDR3 is 15 residues. Trimming cost V 6 bases and J 7 bases; bases outside gene matches: 11. The gene calls are TRBV28 and TRBJ1-5, with TRBD1 matching over 8 bases. The sequence was obtained from a human donor in a cohort sampled during active COVID-19. Sample: peripheral blood. The CDR3 sequence is CASRETGEWGQPQHF. CDR3 coding DNA: TGTGCCAGCAGGGAGACAGGGGAGTGGGGACAGCCCCAGCATTTT.